This entry lists 32 T cell receptor beta chains sequenced from one sample in a study of blood T cell repertoires in COVID-19. Clones were sequenced by immunoSEQ multiplex PCR, and TCRdb holds only the in-frame ones, with some missing. The top ten clones hold 7% to 7.5% of a sample with 380,000 or so clones, around nine tenths of them seen once. Sequencing input: peripheral blood. These receptor sequences come from a woman aged 55-75 years with COVID-19, enrolled during active disease.

The V gene is TRBV30, the J gene TRBJ1-1; D might be TRBD1 (6 bases). V lost 3 bases and J lost 5, with 7 bases in between. The CDR3 runs to 11 residues. Looked up from germline, CDR1 is GTSNPN and CDR2 is SVGIG (reference sequence). For the CDR3, the DNA is TGTGCCTGGAGAGGGGGTACTGAAGCTTTCTTT. Residues: CAWRGGTEAFF.

This clone was found once. This chain links TRBV27 with TRBJ2-7; 11 bases match TRBD2. The CDR3 length is 16 residues. Germline assignment: CDR1 MNHEY and CDR2 SMNVEV (reference sequence). The V gene end was trimmed by 4 bases and the J gene end by 1 base; junction bases not matched to a gene: 6. The CDR3 loop reads CASSSLLAGASYEQYF. As DNA, the CDR3 is TGTGCCAGCAGTTCACTACTAGCGGGGGCTTCCTACGAGCAGTACTTC.

Here the CDR3 DNA reads TGTGCCAGCAGACCAAGTGTCTGGGAGGGCAATGAGCAGTTCTTC. Translated: CASRPSVWEGNEQFF. The chain joins TRBV2 to TRBJ2-1; 7 bases map to TRBD2. The V and J ends lost 6 bases and 6 bases, in that order; junction bases with no gene match: 11. CDR3 length equals 15 residues. CDR1 is SNHLY, CDR2 FYNNEI, per germline.

CDR3 sequence (DNA): TGTGCCAGCAGCAGGGCTCTAGCCTACGAGCAGTACTTC. Translation gives CASSRALAYEQYF. The gene calls are TRBV6-5 and TRBJ2-7; weak D call: TRBD1 (5 bases). Trimming shortened V by 6 bases and J by 2 bases, and 11 bases separated the two germline ends. Per germline, CDR1 MNHEY and CDR2 SVGAGI. This CDR3 has 13 amino acids.

This clone was detected a few times. This chain uses TRBV9 with TRBJ1-6; D remains unclear. The CDR3 sequence is 14 residues long. The germline V gene encodes CDR1 SGDLS and CDR2 YYNGEE. The germline V and J ends were trimmed by 4 bases and 0 bases, with 5 bases remaining between them. The CDR3 is CASSTSSYNSPLHF. The DNA for the CDR3 is TGTGCCAGCAGCACCAGCTCCTATAATTCACCCCTCCACTTT.

V gene TRBV7-9 combines with J gene TRBJ2-7, with unresolved D. Trimming removed 4 bases from V and 4 bases from J, with 11 bases in between. The germline gives CDR1 SEHNR, CDR2 FQNEAQ (reference sequence). The CDR3 runs 13 residues. CDR3 sequence: CASSSPGGYEQYF. CDR3 DNA: TGTGCCAGCAGCTCTCCAGGTGGATACGAGCAGTACTTC.

The chain couples TRBV28 to TRBJ1-2; no definite D call. The CDR3 loop spans 14 amino acids. V was trimmed by 3 bases and J by 8 bases, leaving 16 bases between them. Germline CDR1 MDHEN, CDR2 SYDVKM. Written as DNA, the CDR3 is TGTGCCAGCAGTTTTATACGATTCCCTCGGGGCTACACCTTC. Encoded protein: CASSFIRFPRGYTF.

This chain links TRBV11-3 with TRBJ1-2, with 7 bases that match TRBD1. This CDR3 spans 14 amino acids. The V gene's germline CDR1 is SGHNT and CDR2 YENEEA. Losses at the gene ends were 3 bases for V and 7 bases for J; bases not matched to a gene: 8. CDR3 in amino acids: CASSLYGTVSGYTF. The DNA of the CDR3 is TGTGCCAGCAGCTTGTACGGGACAGTCTCTGGCTACACCTTC.

The CDR3 region is CASSQRTGLNYGYTF. The DNA of the CDR3 is TGCGCCAGCAGCCAACGGACAGGGCTTAACTATGGCTACACCTTC. The chain is built from TRBV4-1 and TRBJ1-2; 8 bases line up with TRBD1. The V gene's germline CDR1 is MGHRA and CDR2 YSYEKL. The CDR3 contains 15 residues. The V segment lost 2 bases and the J segment 1 base; nucleotides outside the gene matches: 3.

The gene calls are TRBV5-1 and TRBJ1-1; D is uncertain. Trimming left V 0 bases short and J 1 base short, with 19 bases between. Germline-derived CDR1 and CDR2 are SGHRS and YFSETQ. CDR3 length: 18 residues. CDR3 nucleotides: TGCGCCAGCAGCTTGGGGGTGACCCCTCTGCCAGGGAACACTGAAGCTTTCTTT. Translation gives CASSLGVTPLPGNTEAFF.

This rearrangement joins TRBV7-3 to TRBJ2-1; 7 bases align to TRBD2. V lost 2 bases and J lost 3; bases outside the gene matches: 7. The CDR3 sequence is 16 residues long. Per germline, CDR1 SGHTA and CDR2 FQGTGA. CDR3 loop: CASSLWRGTLYNEQFF. Written as DNA, the CDR3 is TGTGCCAGCAGCTTATGGCGGGGGACCCTCTACAATGAGCAGTTCTTC. Full variable domain (remainder filled in from reference TRBV7-3 and TRBJ2-1): GAGVSQTPSNKVTEKGKYVELRCDPISGHTALYWYRQSLGQGPEFLIYFQGTGAADDSGLPNDRFFAVRPEGSVSTLKIQRTERGDSAVYLCASSLWRGTLYNEQFFGPGTRLTVL.

This chain connects TRBV12-3 or TRBV12-4 to TRBJ1-1; D remains unclear. There are 12 residues in the CDR3. The V end was cut by 2 bases, the J end by 4 bases, with 5 bases between. The CDR3 here is CASSLQVTEAFF. Written as DNA, the CDR3 is TGTGCCAGCAGTTTACAGGTCACTGAAGCTTTCTTT.

The chain couples TRBV5-4 to TRBJ2-5; 11 bases agree with TRBD2. The CDR3 sequence is 15 residues long. Looked up from germline, CDR1 is SGHNT and CDR2 is YYREEE (reference sequence). V dropped 2 bases and J dropped 4; count of bases not matched to a gene: 4. Written as DNA, the CDR3 is TGTGCCAGCAGCTTTAGCGGGGGGGCCTTAGAGACCCAGTACTTC. Encoded protein: CASSFSGGALETQYF.

This clone appeared a single time. The gene calls are TRBV5-5 and TRBJ1-2, with 8 nucleotides matching TRBD1. CDR1 is SGHKS and CDR2 is YYEKEE in the germline V gene (reference sequence). The CDR3 extends over 15 amino acids. Trimming at V came to 4 bases and at J to 4 bases, leaving 9 bases not matched to a gene. The CDR3 loop reads CASSIGQGLPYGYTF. In DNA form, the CDR3 reads TGTGCCAGCAGCATAGGACAGGGACTCCCCTATGGCTACACCTTC. Supplemented by reference TRBV5-5 and TRBJ1-2, the full variable domain reads DAGVTQSPTHLIKTRGQQVTLRCSPISGHKSVSWYQQVLGQGPQFIFQYYEKEERGRGNFPDRFSARQFPNYSSELNVNALLLGDSALYLCASSIGQGLPYGYTFGSGTRLTVV.

In its sample, this clone was seen once. The V and J genes are TRBV9 and TRBJ1-3; no clear D. The germline V gene has CDR1 SGDLS and CDR2 YYNGEE. V gave up 5 bases and J gave up 4 bases, with 13 bases separating them. This CDR3 contains 14 residues. This CDR3 is CASRRDTGGNTIYF. CDR3 coding DNA: TGTGCCAGCAGGCGAGACACGGGGGGAAACACCATATATTTT. Complete variable domain (other parts from reference TRBV9 and TRBJ1-3): DSGVTQTPKHLITATGQRVTLRCSPRSGDLSVYWYQQSLDQGLQFLIQYYNGEERAKGNILERFSAQQFPDLHSELNLSSLELGDSALYFCASRRDTGGNTIYFGEGSWLTVV.

The chain uses TRBV5-1 and TRBJ1-4; 9 bases map to TRBD1. The germline V gene has CDR1 SGHRS and CDR2 YFSETQ. The CDR3 extends over 13 amino acids. J was trimmed by 15 bases and V by 6 bases; bases with no gene match: 12. The CDR3 DNA follows: TGCGCCAGCAAACCGGGACAGGGCCCGACGGTGTTTTTT. This translates into CASKPGQGPTVFF. The full variable domain, in which reference TRBV5-1 and TRBJ1-4 provide the parts outside the CDR3, is KAGVTQTPRYLIKTRGQQVTLSCSPISGHRSVSWYQQTPGQGLQFLFEYFSETQRNKGNFPGRFSGRQFSNSRSEMNVSTLELGDSALYLCASKPGQGPTVFFGSGTQLSVL.

This clone was seen repeatedly, ten times or more. The V gene is TRBV30, the J gene TRBJ2-3; D is perhaps TRBD2 (5 bases). This CDR3 region has 13 residues. V was clipped by 6 bases and J by 2 bases, with 12 bases between them. Germline V gene lookup returns CDR1 GTSNPN and CDR2 SVGIG (reference sequence). CDR3 region: CACSGLLTDTQYF. CDR3 nucleotides: TGTGCCTGCTCCGGACTTCTCACAGATACGCAGTATTTT.

This chain connects TRBV7-9 to TRBJ2-7; 7 nucleotides match TRBD1. V shed 1 base, J shed 3 bases, and the junction held 6 bases outside the gene matches. Per germline, CDR1 SEHNR and CDR2 FQNEAQ (reference sequence). The CDR3 consists of 15 residues. This CDR3 is CASSLGDSSLYEQYF. CDR3 nucleotide sequence: TGTGCCAGCAGCTTAGGGGACAGTAGTCTCTACGAGCAGTACTTC.

The rearrangement joins TRBV18 to TRBJ2-3; TRBD2 might be the D (6 bases). Germline CDR1 reads KGHSH; CDR2 reads LQKENI. The length of the CDR3 is 13 residues. Trimming took 6 bases from V and 10 from J, leaving 17 bases between them. CDR3 bases: TGTGCCAGCTCGGACCGGGGGTATGAGGCGCAGTATTTT. Protein sequence: CASSDRGYEAQYF. Together with reference TRBV18 and TRBJ2-3, the CDR3 gives the full variable domain: NAGVMQNPRHLVRRRGQEARLRCSPMKGHSHVYWYRQLPEEGLKFMVYLQKENIIDESGMPKERFSAEFPKEGPSILRIQQVVRGDSAAYFCASSDRGYEAQYFGPGTRLTVL.

The chain is built from TRBV15 and TRBJ2-6; possible D gene TRBD2, 5 bases. The germline CDR1 and CDR2 sequences are LNHNV and YYDKDF (reference sequence). CDR3 size: 16 residues. V lost 0 bases to trimming and J lost 5 bases, with 11 bases between them. CDR3 region: CATSRDRGGWANVLTF. DNA for the CDR3: TGTGCCACCAGCAGAGATCGAGGAGGATGGGCCAACGTCCTGACTTTC.

This chain uses TRBV15 with TRBJ1-2; 8 nucleotides agree with TRBD1. The CDR3 covers 16 residues. With V trimmed by 4 bases and J by 7 bases, 14 bases remained unmatched. Germline V lookup: CDR1 LNHNV, CDR2 YYDKDF (reference sequence). In DNA, the CDR3 is TGTGCCACCAGCACCTCATATCAGGGGGCCAGGTTTGGCTACACCTTC. It encodes CATSTSYQGARFGYTF.

The V call is TRBV5-4, the J call TRBJ2-3; TRBD2 aligns across 10 bases. V shed 3 bases, J shed 4 bases, and the junction held 2 bases outside the gene matches. The germline CDR1 and CDR2 sequences are SGHNT and YYREEE (reference sequence). The CDR3 spans 14 residues. The CDR3 DNA follows: TGTGCCAGCAGCTCTAGCGGGGGTGCAGATACGCAGTATTTT. Its translation is CASSSSGGADTQYF.

This chain joins TRBV6-5 and TRBJ1-5; 8 bases match TRBD1. Germline V gives CDR1 MNHEY, CDR2 SVGAGI. The CDR3 contains 15 residues. Losses at the gene ends were 6 bases for V and 2 bases for J; bases not matched to a gene: 6. CDR3: CASRAMTGGNQPQHF. For the CDR3, the DNA is TGTGCCAGCAGGGCAATGACAGGGGGCAATCAGCCCCAGCATTTT.

The sample holds one count of this clone. The CDR3 DNA reads TGTGCCAGCTCACCCCAACCGGACAGGGGCCGGGACAATCAGCCCCAGCATTTT. The encoded protein is CASSPQPDRGRDNQPQHF. The chain couples TRBV18 to TRBJ1-5; TRBD1 agrees at 9 bases. V shed 3 bases, J shed 3 bases, and the junction held 12 bases outside the gene matches. Germline CDR1 KGHSH, CDR2 LQKENI. The CDR3 loop spans 18 amino acids.

The genes are TRBV2 and TRBJ2-7; TRBD2 agrees at 15 bases. V gave up 5 bases and J gave up 3 bases; unmatched junction bases: 17. Per germline, CDR1 SNHLY and CDR2 FYNNEI. CDR3 length: 20 residues. Here the CDR3 reads CASSRPGTSGGSPYNYEQYF. CDR3 in DNA: TGTGCCAGCAGTCGTCCCGGGACTAGCGGGGGGTCCCCATATAACTACGAGCAGTACTTC.

CDR3 sequence (DNA): TGTGCCAGCAGACATGACAACAATCAGCCCCAGCATTTT. Its translation is CASRHDNNQPQHF. The V gene is TRBV12-3 or TRBV12-4, the J gene TRBJ1-5; unclear D gene. This CDR3 comprises 13 residues. V gave up 6 bases and J gave up 3 bases, with 9 bases separating them.

This clone was detected only a few times. In DNA, the CDR3 is TGTGCCAGCAGCTCAGTTGCCACAGGGGGTAACTATGGCTACACCTTC. Residues: CASSSVATGGNYGYTF. V usage is TRBV5-4 and J usage is TRBJ1-2; 8 bases fit TRBD1. The V and J ends lost 3 bases and 1 base, in that order; junction bases with no gene match: 8. Germline CDR1 reads SGHNT; CDR2 reads YYREEE (reference sequence). The CDR3 extends over 16 amino acids.

V gene TRBV18 combines with J gene TRBJ2-5, with TRBD1 identical over 7 bases. Germline V CDR1 and CDR2: KGHSH, LQKENI. With V trimmed by 6 bases and J by 2 bases, 9 bases remained unmatched. This CDR3 has 15 residues. This chain's CDR3 is CASSSGTAVQETQYF. The DNA for the CDR3 is TGTGCCAGCTCCTCAGGGACAGCAGTTCAAGAGACCCAGTACTTC.

This clone came up once. V is TRBV4-1 and J is TRBJ2-7, with TRBD1 matching over 7 bases. Per the germline V gene, CDR1 is MGHRA and CDR2 is YSYEKL. The length of the CDR3 is 19 residues. V shed 1 base, J shed 1 base, and the junction held 16 bases outside the gene matches. The DNA of the CDR3 is TGCGCCAGCAGCCAAGCCCGGTTCCTGCCGGGACAGAAATCCTACGAGCAGTACTTC. Residues: CASSQARFLPGQKSYEQYF.

In its sample, this clone was seen once. The chain combines TRBV18 with TRBJ2-5, with D perhaps TRBD2 (5 bases). Germline CDR1 is KGHSH and CDR2 is LQKENI. This CDR3 has 16 amino acids. The ends were cut back, 2 bases at V and 1 base at J, with 14 bases in the middle. The DNA of the CDR3 is TGTGCCAGCTCACCAAATATGGGAGTATCCCAAGAGACCCAGTACTTC. Translation gives CASSPNMGVSQETQYF.

This clone was observed a handful of times. The CDR3 region is CASSIMTGANYGYTF. CDR3 nucleotide sequence: TGTGCCAGCAGCATAATGACAGGAGCTAACTATGGCTACACCTTC. The chain uses TRBV5-4 and TRBJ1-2; perhaps TRBD1 as D (6 bases). CDR3 length: 15 amino acids. Trimming removed 4 bases at V and 0 bases at J, with 13 bases between. Germline V gives CDR1 SGHNT, CDR2 YYREEE (reference sequence).

The chain has TRBV19 and TRBJ1-1, with 11 bases aligning to TRBD1. The CDR3 length is 18 residues. Germline loops: CDR1 LNHDA, CDR2 SQIVND (reference sequence). V trimming: 1 base; J trimming: 4 bases; junction bases outside the gene matches: 11. CDR3 bases: TGTGCCAGTAGTATAGGGGGGACAGGGGGAAGGGAGAGCACTGAAGCTTTCTTT. Its translation is CASSIGGTGGRESTEAFF.